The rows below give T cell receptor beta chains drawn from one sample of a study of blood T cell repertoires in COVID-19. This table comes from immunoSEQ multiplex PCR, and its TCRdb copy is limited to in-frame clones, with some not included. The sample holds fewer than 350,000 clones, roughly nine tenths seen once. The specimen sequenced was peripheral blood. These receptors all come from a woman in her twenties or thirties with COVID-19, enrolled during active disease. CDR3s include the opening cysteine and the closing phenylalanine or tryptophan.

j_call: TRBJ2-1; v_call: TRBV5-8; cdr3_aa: CASSPYPREQFF
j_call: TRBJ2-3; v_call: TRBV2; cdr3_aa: CASSRQAHSTDTQYF
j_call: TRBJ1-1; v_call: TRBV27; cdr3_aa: CASSLAGTGQRKAFF
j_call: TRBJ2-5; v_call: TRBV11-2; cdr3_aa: CASSLVPGGGWAQYF
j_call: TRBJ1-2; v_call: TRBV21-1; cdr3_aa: CASSTRRQGGTNYGYTF
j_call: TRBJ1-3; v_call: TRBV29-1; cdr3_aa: CSVDTGTGGVENTIYF
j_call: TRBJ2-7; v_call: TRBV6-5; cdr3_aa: CASSYTSGGEQYF
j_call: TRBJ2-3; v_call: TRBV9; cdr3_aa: CASSVWGLAGGSTDTQYF
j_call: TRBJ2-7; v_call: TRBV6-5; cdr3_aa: CASSYSRNRVGEQYF
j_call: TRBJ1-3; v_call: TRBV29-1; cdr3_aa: CSVSRGVGNTIYF
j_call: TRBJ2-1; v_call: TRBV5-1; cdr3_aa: CASSLPSGGSYNEQFF
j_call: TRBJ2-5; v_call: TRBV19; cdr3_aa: CATKPTTGYVQETQYF
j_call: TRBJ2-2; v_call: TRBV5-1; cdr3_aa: CASRVRLGSTGELFF
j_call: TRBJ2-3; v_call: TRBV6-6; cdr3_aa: CASNRQGRDFVFLSTDTQYF
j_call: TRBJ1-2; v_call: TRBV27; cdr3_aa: CASSLPGYGYTF
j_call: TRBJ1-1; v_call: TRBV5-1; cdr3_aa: CASSSGTGAMNTEAFF
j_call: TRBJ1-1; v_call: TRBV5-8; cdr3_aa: CASSPGGSSEAFF
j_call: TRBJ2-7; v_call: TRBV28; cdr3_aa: CASSLGRGADEQYF
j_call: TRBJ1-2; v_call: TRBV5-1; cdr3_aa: CASSLLGQGHPNYGYTF
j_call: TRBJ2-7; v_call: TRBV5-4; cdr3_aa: CASSLTTVDSYEQYF
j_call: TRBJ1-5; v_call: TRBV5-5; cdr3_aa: CASSFGQPGRIGNQPQHF
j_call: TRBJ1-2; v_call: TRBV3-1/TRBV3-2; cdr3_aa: CASSHGDRVAYGYTF
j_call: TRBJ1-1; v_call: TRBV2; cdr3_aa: CASRETGGNTEAFF
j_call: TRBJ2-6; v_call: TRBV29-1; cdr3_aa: CSVSPRGFPGANVLTF
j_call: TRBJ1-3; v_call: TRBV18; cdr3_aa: CASSPRPGQDSGNTIYF
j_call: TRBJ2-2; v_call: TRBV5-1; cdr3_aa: CASSLRTGEGGELFF
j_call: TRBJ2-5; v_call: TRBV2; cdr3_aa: CASSDFGGYQETQYF
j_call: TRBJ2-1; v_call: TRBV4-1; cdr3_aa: CASSQGGTSGSNEQFF
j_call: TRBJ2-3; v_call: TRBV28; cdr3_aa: CASSVPGQGTDTQYF
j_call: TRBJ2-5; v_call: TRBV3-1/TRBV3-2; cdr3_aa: CASSPQTGGETQYF
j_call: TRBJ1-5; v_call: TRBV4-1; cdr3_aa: CASSQGDNPQPQHF
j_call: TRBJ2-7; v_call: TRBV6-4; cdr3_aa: CASSDNRGYEQYF
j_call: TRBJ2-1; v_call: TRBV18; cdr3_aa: CASSPRGLNEQFF
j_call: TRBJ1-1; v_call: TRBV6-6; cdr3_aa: CASSYLPKGDTEAFF
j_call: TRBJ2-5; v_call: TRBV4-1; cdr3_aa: CASSQVSGVEETQYF
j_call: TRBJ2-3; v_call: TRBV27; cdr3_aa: CASSYQGADTQYF
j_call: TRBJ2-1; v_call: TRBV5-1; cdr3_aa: CASSAATILAGGPDEQFF
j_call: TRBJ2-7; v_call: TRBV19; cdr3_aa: CASSIQGAYEQYF
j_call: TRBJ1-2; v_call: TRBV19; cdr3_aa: CASTIGTLDGYTF